The TCR beta chain under discussion was sequenced for a study of blood T cell repertoires in COVID-19 (dated by TCRdb to about 2020). With regard to the full study: Samples from collaborators originated in the United States, Italy and Spain and spanned both the acute and convalescent phases of COVID-19. Subjects who had been exposed to COVID-19, were actively infected with it, or had recovered from it provided the deeply sampled blood TCRbeta repertoires that made up the dataset. A freely available public database, intended as a resource for researchers studying the immune response to SARS-CoV-2, is where the repertoires were released. Sample metadata almost always included a de-identified subject ID, COVID-19 status, age in years and sex. The samples were drawn from two sources: the first 160 participants of the ongoing ImmuneRACE study, and some 1,300 subjects contributed by 6 global collaborators. The material from the prospective study consisted of cDNA or gDNA derived from T cells, B-cell-depleted T cells, or PBMCs. HLA class I and class II types, where available, came from metadata supplied by the sample provider rather than from assay-based typing.

Overall results and qualifications from the work: Clinical and demographic metadata were provided uncurated, with the amount varying by source and participant.

TCRbeta CDR3 regions were amplified from genomic DNA using the immunoSEQ Assay, a bias-controlled multiplex PCR. Concerning the study's data processing: Nucleated cell counts per sample were estimated from amplification of reference gene primers within the assay. Sequence reads were collapsed and filtered to measure the absolute abundance of every unique TCRbeta CDR3 rearrangement. Productive Simpson clonality was computed per sample as the square root of Simpson's diversity index over productive rearrangements. Imported from immuneACCESS, the table was reduced by TCRdb to in-frame sequences with V and J called. These copies leave out some clones; in studies compared against another copy, an unresolved V gene accounts for under half, and the cause of the remainder is not known. The V and J calls and the clone size are those of that table, but D and trimming were determined from the DNA. Recorded for this sample are more than 150,000 clones; 87% of them occurred a single time. Jointly, the top ten make up around 2.3% of the sample.

The collaborating institutions used their own protocols to collect whole blood in K2EDTA tubes. For TCRbeta analysis, collaborators shipped samples in one of three forms: frozen whole blood, isolated PBMCs, or DNA extracted from either of those sample types. Of note for this clone: No antigen is known for it. Base quality data are lacking; no much larger clone is found one base away.

The CDR3 has 16 amino acids, counting the end cysteine and phenylalanine. This entry keeps only the CDR3 DNA: 48 bases, framed from base 1. CDR1 is given as SGHAT and CDR2 as FQNNGV, both from the germline V gene. V loses 0 bases at its end and J loses 8 bases; junction bases beyond the gene matches: 11. This TCR derives from a man aged 35 to 55 with active or convalescent COVID-19. The sample consisted of peripheral blood. The rearrangement combines TRBV11-2 with TRBJ2-3; TRBD2 agrees with 7 junctional bases. The CDR3 region: CASSLDMVAGLGTQYF. The nucleotide sequence reads as follows: TGTGCCAGCAGCTTAGATATGGTAGCGGGCTTAGGTACGCAGTATTTT.